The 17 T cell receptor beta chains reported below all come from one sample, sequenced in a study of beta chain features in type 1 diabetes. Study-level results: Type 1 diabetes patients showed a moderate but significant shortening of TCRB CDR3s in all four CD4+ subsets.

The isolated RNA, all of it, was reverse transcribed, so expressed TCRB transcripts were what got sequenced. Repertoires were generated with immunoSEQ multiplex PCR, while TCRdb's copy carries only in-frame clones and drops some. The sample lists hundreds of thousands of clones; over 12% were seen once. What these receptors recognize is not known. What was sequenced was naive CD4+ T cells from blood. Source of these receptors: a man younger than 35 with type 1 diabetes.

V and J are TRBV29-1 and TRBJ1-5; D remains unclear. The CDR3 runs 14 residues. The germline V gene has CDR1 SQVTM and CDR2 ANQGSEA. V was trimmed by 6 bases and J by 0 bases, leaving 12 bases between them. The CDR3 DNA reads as TGCAGCGTCATCTGGGGATATAGCAATCAGCCCCAGCATTTT. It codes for CSVIWGYSNQPQHF.

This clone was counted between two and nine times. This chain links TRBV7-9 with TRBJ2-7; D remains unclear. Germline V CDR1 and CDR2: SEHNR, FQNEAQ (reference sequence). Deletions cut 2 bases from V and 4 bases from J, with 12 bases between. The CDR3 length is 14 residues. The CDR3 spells CASSLLGTGYEQYF. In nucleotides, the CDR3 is TGTGCCAGCAGCTTATTGGGAACCGGATACGAGCAGTACTTC.

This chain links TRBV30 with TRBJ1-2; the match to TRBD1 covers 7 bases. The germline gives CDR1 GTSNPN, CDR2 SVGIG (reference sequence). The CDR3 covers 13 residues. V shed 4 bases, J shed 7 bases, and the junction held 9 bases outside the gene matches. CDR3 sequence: CAWTGQTFSGYTF. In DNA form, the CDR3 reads TGTGCCTGGACGGGACAGACATTTAGTGGCTACACCTTC.

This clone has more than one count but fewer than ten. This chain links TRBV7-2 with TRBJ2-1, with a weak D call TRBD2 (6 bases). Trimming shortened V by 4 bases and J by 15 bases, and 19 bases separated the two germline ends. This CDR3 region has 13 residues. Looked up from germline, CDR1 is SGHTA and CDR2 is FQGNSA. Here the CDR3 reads CASSYGAGSWPFF. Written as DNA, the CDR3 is TGTGCCAGCAGCTATGGGGCGGGGAGCTGGCCGTTCTTC. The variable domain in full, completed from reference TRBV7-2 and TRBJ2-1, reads GAGVSQSPSNKVTEKGKDVELRCDPISGHTALYWYRQSLGQGLEFLIYFQGNSAPDKSGLPSDRFSAERTGGSVSTLTIQRTQQEDSAVYLCASSYGAGSWPFFGPGTRLTVL.

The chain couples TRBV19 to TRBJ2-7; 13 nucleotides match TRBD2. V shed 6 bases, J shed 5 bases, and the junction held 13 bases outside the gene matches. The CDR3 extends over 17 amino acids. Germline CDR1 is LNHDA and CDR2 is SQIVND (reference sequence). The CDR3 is CASRPWRLAGGHHEQYF. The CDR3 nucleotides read TGTGCCAGTAGGCCATGGAGACTAGCGGGAGGACACCACGAGCAGTACTTC.

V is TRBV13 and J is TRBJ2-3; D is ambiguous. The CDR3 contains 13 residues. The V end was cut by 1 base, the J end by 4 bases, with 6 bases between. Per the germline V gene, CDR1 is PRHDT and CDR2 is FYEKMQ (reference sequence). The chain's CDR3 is CASSLDPPDTQYF. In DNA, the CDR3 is TGTGCCAGCAGCTTAGATCCCCCAGATACGCAGTATTTT.

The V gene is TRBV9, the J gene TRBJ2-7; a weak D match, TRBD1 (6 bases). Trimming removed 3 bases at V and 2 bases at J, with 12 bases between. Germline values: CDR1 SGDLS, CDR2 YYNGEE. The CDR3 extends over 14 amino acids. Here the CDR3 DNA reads TGTGCCAGCAGCGGGACAGTTTCGACCTACGAGCAGTACTTC. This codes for CASSGTVSTYEQYF.

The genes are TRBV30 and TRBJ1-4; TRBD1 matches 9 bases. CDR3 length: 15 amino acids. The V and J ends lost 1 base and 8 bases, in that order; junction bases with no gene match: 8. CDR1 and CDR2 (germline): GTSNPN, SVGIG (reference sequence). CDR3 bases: TGTGCCTGGAGTGCGGGACAGGGCCGTTCGGAAAAACTGTTTTTT. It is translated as CAWSAGQGRSEKLFF.

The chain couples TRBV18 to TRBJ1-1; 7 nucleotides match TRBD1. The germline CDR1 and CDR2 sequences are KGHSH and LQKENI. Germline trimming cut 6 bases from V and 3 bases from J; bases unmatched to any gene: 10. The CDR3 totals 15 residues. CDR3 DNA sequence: TGTGCCAGCTCGCGCCTCCTTGGACAGGACACTGAAGCTTTCTTT. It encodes CASSRLLGQDTEAFF.

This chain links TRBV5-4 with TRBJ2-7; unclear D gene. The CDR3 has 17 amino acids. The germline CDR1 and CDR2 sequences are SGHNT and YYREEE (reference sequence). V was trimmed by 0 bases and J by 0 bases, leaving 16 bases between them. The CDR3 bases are TGTGCCAGCAGCTTGGACCCCCGCAGCAGGAGCTCCTACGAGCAGTACTTC. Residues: CASSLDPRSRSSYEQYF.

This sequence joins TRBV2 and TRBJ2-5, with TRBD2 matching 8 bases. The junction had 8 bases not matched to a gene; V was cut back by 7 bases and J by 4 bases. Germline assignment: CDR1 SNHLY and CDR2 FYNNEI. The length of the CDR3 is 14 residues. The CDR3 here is CASKDGRAGETQYF. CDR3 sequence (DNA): TGTGCCAGCAAGGACGGGAGGGCCGGAGAGACCCAGTACTTC.

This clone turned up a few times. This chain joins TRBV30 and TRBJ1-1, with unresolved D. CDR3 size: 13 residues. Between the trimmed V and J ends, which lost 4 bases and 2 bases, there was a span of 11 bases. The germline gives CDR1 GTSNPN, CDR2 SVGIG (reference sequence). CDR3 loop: CAWTPNSNTEAFF. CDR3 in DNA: TGTGCCTGGACCCCCAATTCTAACACTGAAGCTTTCTTT. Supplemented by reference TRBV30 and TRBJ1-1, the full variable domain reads SQTIHQWPATLVQPVGSPLSLECTVEGTSNPNLYWYRQAAGRGLQLLFYSVGIGQISSEVPQNLSASRPQDRQFILSSKKLLLSDSGFYLCAWTPNSNTEAFFGQGTRLTVV.

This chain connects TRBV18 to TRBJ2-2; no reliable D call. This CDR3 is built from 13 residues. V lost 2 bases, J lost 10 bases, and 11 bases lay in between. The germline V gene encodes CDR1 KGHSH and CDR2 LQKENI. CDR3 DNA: TGTGCCAGCTCACCAAGTCAGGATCAGGAGCTGTTTTTT. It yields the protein CASSPSQDQELFF.

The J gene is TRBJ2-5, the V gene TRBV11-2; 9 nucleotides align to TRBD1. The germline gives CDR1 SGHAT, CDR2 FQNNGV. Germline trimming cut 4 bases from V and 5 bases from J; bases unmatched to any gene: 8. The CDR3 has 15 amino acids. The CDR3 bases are TGTGCCAGCAGCTCCGGACAGGGGATGGGGGAGACCCAGTACTTC. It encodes CASSSGQGMGETQYF.

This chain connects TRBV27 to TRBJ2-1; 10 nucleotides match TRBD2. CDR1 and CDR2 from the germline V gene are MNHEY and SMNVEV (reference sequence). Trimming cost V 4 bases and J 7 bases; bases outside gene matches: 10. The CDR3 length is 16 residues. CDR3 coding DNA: TGTGCCAGCAGTTCGCCACAAGCGGGGGGGCGAAATGAGCAGTTCTTC. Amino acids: CASSSPQAGGRNEQFF.

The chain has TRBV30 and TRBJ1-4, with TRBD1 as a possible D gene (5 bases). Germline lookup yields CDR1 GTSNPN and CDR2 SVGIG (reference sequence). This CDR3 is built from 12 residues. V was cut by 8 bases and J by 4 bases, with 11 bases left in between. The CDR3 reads CAGDRYNEKLFF. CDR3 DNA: TGTGCCGGGGACCGCTATAATGAAAAACTGTTTTTT.

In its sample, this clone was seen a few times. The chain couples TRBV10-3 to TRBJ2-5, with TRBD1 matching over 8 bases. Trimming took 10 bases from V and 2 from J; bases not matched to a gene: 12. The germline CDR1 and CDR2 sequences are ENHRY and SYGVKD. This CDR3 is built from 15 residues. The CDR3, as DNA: TGTGCCACGAGAACCCGACAGGGGATGCAAGAGACCCAGTACTTC. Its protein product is CATRTRQGMQETQYF.